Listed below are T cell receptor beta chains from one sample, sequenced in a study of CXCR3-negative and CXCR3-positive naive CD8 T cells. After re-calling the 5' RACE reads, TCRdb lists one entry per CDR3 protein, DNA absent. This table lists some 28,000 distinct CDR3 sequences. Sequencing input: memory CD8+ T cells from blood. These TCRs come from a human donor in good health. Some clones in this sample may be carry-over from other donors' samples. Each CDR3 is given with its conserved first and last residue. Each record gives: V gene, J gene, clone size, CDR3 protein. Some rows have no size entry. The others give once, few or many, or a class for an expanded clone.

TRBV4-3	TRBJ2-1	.	CASSQDGLRYNEQFF
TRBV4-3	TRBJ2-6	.	CASGQGADSGANVLTF
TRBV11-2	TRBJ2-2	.	CASSRRGNTGELFF
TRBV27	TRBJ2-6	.	CASSSTGANVLTF
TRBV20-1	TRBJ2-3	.	CSARWGTDTQYF
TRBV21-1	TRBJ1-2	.	CASSKVRGSGPLGGYTF
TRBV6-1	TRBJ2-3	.	CASSRNTGATDTQYF
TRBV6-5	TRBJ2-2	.	CASKNRGRITGELFF
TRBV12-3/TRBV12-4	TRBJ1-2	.	CASSLAIRAKDSNYGYTF
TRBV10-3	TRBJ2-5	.	CAISPKGWAQYF
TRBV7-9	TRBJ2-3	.	CASSLNGDGLSPTDTQYF
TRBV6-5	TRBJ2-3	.	CASSYSRTSGGTDTQYF
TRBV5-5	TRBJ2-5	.	CASSLGLAGGRETQYF
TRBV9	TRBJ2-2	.	CASSPGLRGGTGELFF
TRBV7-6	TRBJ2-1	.	CASSLALRGTSRADEQFF
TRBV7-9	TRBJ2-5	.	CASSFSYQETQYF
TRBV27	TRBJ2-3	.	CASSLDRGGDTQYF
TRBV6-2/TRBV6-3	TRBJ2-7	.	CASSYGGPGGGYEQYF
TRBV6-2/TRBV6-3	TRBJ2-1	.	CASSGTSSYNEQFF
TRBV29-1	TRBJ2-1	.	CSVEELAGVWNEQFF
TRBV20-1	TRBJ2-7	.	CSARSWKGASYEQYF
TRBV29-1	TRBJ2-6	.	CSVEGPGANVLTF
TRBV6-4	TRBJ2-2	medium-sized	CASKRTGDTGELFF
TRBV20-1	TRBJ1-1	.	CSAKGQGAETEAFF
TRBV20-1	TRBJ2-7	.	CSADFSSDEQYF
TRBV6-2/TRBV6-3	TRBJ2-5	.	CASSYSGPEETQYF
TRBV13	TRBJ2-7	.	CASSFLSGGSYEQYF
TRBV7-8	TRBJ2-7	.	CASSLLGTQEPYEQYF
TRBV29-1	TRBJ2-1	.	CSVGGLAGGNEQFF
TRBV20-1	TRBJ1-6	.	CSAKAGEGSPLHF
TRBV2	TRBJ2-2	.	CASRLRLNTGELFF
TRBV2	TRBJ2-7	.	CASSEAPAYEQYF
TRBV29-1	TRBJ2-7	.	CSVEDRGDRGVYEQYF
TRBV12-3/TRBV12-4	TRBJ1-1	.	CASRVGDTEAFF
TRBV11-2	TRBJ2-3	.	CASSRSAGAYTDTQYF
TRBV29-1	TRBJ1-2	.	CSVPRRGQNYGYTF
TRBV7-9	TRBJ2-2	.	CASSRNRDKNAGELFF
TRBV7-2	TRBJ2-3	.	CASSLKSSDTQYF
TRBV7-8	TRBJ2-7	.	CASSLIGYEQYF
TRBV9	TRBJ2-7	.	CASSVSGGQYEQYF
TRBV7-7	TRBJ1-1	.	CASSRVAGGARAEAFF
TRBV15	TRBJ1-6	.	CATSRDRRTGGDSPLHF
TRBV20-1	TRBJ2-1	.	CSARSTTSLTYNEQFF
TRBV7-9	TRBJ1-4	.	CASSSTHRDRGEEKLFF
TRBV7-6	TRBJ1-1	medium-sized	CASSDSGGLEAFF
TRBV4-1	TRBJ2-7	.	CASSQRGAPDSYEQYF
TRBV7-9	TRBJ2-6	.	CASSPDRNYGANVLTF
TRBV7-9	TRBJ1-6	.	CASDGGQENSPLHF
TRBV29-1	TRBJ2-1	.	CSVTGDLDEQFF
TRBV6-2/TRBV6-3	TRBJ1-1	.	CASLDKVSTNTEAFF
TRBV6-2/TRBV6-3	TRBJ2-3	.	CASSSGGASTDTQYF
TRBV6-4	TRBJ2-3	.	CASSATSGGAGTDTQYF
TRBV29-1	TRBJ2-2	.	CSAAGRAPNTGELFF
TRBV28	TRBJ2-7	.	CASSLLAGTYEQYF